The sequence of this T cell receptor (beta chain) was determined in a study of monozygotic twins with inflammatory bowel disease. TCRdb reprocessed the 5' RACE reads and reports one entry per CDR3 protein, with no DNA. The specimen's table records some 440,000 distinct CDR3 sequences. The source material was blood. The sequence derives from a human donor with ulcerative colitis or Crohn's disease, or a healthy co-twin of an affected twin (not recorded which).

The CDR3 loop reads CASSYPTGVVGTGELFF. V gene TRBV6-5 combines with J gene TRBJ2-2; TCRdb selects TRBD1, and the lack of DNA leaves this call unchecked. The CDR3 length is 17 residues. CDR1 MNHEY and CDR2 SVGAGI come from the germline V gene.